This T cell receptor beta chain was obtained from a study of immune evolution from preneoplasia to lung adenocarcinoma. Study results and caveats: Compared with EGFR-mutant or double wild-type lesions, KRAS-mutant nodules were more clonal. Top clone share appeared to fall from AAH through AIS, MIA, adenocarcinoma.

As for this clone: Its antigen is unknown.

V lost 4 bases to trimming and J lost 8 bases, with 18 bases between them. CDR1 is SGHDT, CDR2 YYEEEE, per germline. The CDR3 has 14 residues. Clones were read by immunoSEQ multiplex PCR, and TCRdb kept only the in-frame ones, dropping some. The table records approximately 9,600 clones, approximately 78% of them present only once. J is TRBJ1-1 and V is TRBV5-6; no firm D call. The TCR was taken from a person aged 70 to 80 with lung adenocarcinoma. Sequences were obtained from FFPE minimally invasive lung adenocarcinoma tissue. The CDR3 DNA sequence: TGTGCCAGCAGCGTGAAGACGGACTCCTCGGAAGCTTTCTTT. This gives the protein CASSVKTDSSEAFF.